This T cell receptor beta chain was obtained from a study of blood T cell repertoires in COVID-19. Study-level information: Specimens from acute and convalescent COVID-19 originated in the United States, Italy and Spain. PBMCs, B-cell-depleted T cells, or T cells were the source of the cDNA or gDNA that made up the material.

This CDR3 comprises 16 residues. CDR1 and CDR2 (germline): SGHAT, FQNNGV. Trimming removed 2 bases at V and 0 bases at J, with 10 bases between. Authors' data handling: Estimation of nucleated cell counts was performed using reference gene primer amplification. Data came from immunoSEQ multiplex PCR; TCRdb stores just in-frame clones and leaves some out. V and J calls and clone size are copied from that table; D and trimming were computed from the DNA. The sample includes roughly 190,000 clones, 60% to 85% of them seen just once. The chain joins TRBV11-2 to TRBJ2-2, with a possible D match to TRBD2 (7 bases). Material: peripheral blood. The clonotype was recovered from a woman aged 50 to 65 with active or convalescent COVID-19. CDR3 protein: CASSLRGGPNTGELFF. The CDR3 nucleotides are TGTGCCAGCAGCTTAAGGGGGGGGCCGAACACCGGGGAGCTGTTTTTT.